A selection of T cell receptor beta chains follows, all from one sample in a study of T cells after yellow fever vaccination. TCRdb re-derived calls from the 5' RACE reads in MiXCR, one entry per CDR3 protein. The top ten hold approximately 25% of the sample, which has a few hundred thousand distinct CDR3 sequences, under 5% seen once. The specimen was PBMCs, collected 5 days after the yellow fever booster vaccination. These receptors all come from a man younger than 35 who received the YFV17D yellow fever vaccine. Each CDR3 is given with its conserved first and last residue. Fields, in order: J gene, clone size, V gene, D gene, CDR3 DNA, CDR3 protein. D genes are given only for firm matches. The listing skips clone size in some rows; elsewhere it reads once, few, many or a size class.

>TRBJ1-2|NA|TRBV12-3/TRBV12-4|TRBD1
TGTGCCAGCAGTTTCCGGGACAGGGGAGATGGCTACACCTTC
CASSFRDRGDGYTF
>TRBJ1-4|few|TRBV5-1|NA
TGCGCCAGCAGCCCCGGACGGATAACAACTAATGAAAAACTGTTTTTT
CASSPGRITTNEKLFF
>TRBJ1-2|few|TRBV7-9|NA
TGTGCCAGCAGCTCCCCCCCCACCTTC
CASSSPPTF
>TRBJ1-2|NA|TRBV12-3/TRBV12-4|NA
TGTGCCAGCAGCCCCCAGGTAGGAGGGGCCAACTATGGCTACACCTTC
CASSPQVGGANYGYTF
>TRBJ2-5|few|TRBV27|NA
TGTGCCAGCAGTTCTGCGGGACAGCCTTTGAGGGGGGCCCAGTACTTC
CASSSAGQPLRGAQYF
>TRBJ2-3|many|TRBV20-1|TRBD1
TGCAGTGCCATGACAGGGGGCGCAGATACGCAGTATTTT
CSAMTGGADTQYF
>TRBJ1-1|NA|TRBV5-6|NA
TGTGCCAGCAGCCTACGTAGACCCAGGAGTACGAACACTGAAGCTTTCTTT
CASSLRRPRSTNTEAFF
>TRBJ2-1|many|TRBV7-6|TRBD2
TGTGCCAGCAGCTTAGGAGCGGGGGGGCTAGATGAGCAGTTCTTC
CASSLGAGGLDEQFF
>TRBJ2-2|few|TRBV28|TRBD2
TGTGCCAGCAGTTTGGAGGGACTAGCTCTCACCGGGGAGCTGTTTTTT
CASSLEGLALTGELFF
>TRBJ2-2|few|TRBV7-2|NA
TGTGCCAGCAGCTTTCAGCCGGCCGCGACCGGGGAGCTGTTTTTT
CASSFQPAATGELFF
>TRBJ1-1|many|TRBV2|NA
TGTGCCAGCAGGGAGAACACTGAAGCTTTCTTT
CASRENTEAFF
>TRBJ2-5|NA|TRBV30|NA
TGTGCCTGGTCTTACGCCCAAGAGACCCAGTACTTC
CAWSYAQETQYF
>TRBJ1-2|many|TRBV5-1|TRBD1
TGCGCCAGCAGCTTGGGGGGACAGGGCAACTATGGCTACACCTTC
CASSLGGQGNYGYTF
>TRBJ1-5|few|TRBV12-3/TRBV12-4|NA
TGTGCCAGCAGAGGGGATAGCAATCAGCCCCAGCATTTT
CASRGDSNQPQHF
>TRBJ2-1|many|TRBV7-6|TRBD1
TGTGCCAGCAGACCCCCGGACAGGGGTAATGAGCAGTTCTTC
CASRPPDRGNEQFF
>TRBJ1-1|many|TRBV7-2|NA
TGTGCCAGCAGCTCCCAACGTACGGCTGAAGCTTTCTTT
CASSSQRTAEAFF
>TRBJ1-2|NA|TRBV4-1|NA
TGCGCCAGCAGCCAAAGGGCGAGCTATGGCTACACCTTC
CASSQRASYGYTF
>TRBJ2-2|few|TRBV2|NA
TGTGCCAGCAGTGGTGGGGGCCGCAACACCGGGGAGCTGTTTTTT
CASSGGGRNTGELFF
>TRBJ2-5|many|TRBV5-6|TRBD2
TGTGCCAGCAGTCCCAGACTAGCGGGGGGTCAAGAGACCCAGTACTTC
CASSPRLAGGQETQYF
>TRBJ2-7|few|TRBV19|NA
TGTGCCAGTAGTATAGGGGGATCGGCGAGAGTCGAGCAGTACTTC
CASSIGGSARVEQYF
>TRBJ2-1|many|TRBV12-3/TRBV12-4|NA
TGTGCCAGCAGAAATCGAGACGACTCCAATGAGCAGTTCTTC
CASRNRDDSNEQFF
>TRBJ2-1|many|TRBV3-1|TRBD2
TGTGCCAGCAGCTCCGGGACTAGCCCCTACAATGAGCAGTTCTTC
CASSSGTSPYNEQFF
>TRBJ1-1|NA|TRBV12-3/TRBV12-4|NA
TGTGCCAGCAGGCCCTCGGGCAAAGGAGCTTTCTTT
CASRPSGKGAFF
>TRBJ1-1|few|TRBV29-1|NA
TGCAGCGCCAGCCTGGGGCACACTGAAGCTTTCTTT
CSASLGHTEAFF
>TRBJ2-4|many|TRBV5-1|TRBD2
TGCGCCAGCAGCTTGGAAGGCAGGGAGGGGAAAAACATTCAGTACTTC
CASSLEGREGKNIQYF
>TRBJ2-1|NA|TRBV12-3/TRBV12-4|NA
TGTGCCAGCAGGACAGGGCGGGGGGACCCTAGGTTCTTC
CASRTGRGDPRFF
>TRBJ1-3|NA|TRBV6-6|NA
TGTGCCAGCACCTACAGGGCTTCTCCTTCTGGAAACACCATATATTTT
CASTYRASPSGNTIYF
>TRBJ1-1|many|TRBV20-1|NA
TGCAGTGCTAGATCCCCCGGGAACACTGAAGCTTTCTTT
CSARSPGNTEAFF
>TRBJ2-5|few|TRBV5-1|NA
TGCGCCAGCAGCTTGGGAGGATGGGACCAAGAGACCCAGTACTTC
CASSLGGWDQETQYF
>TRBJ1-1|many|TRBV5-4|NA
TGTGCCAGCAGCCTTTTGTTCGGGAGCACTGAAGCTTTCTTT
CASSLLFGSTEAFF
>TRBJ1-5|few|TRBV7-8|NA
TGTGCCAGCAGCTTAGACTCCAGGGCCCTGCGGCCCCAGCATTTT
CASSLDSRALRPQHF
>TRBJ2-5|NA|TRBV5-1|TRBD1
TGCGCCAGCAGCGATGGGACAGTCCAAGAGACCCAGTACTTC
CASSDGTVQETQYF
>TRBJ2-2|many|TRBV4-1|NA
TGTGCCAGCAGCCAAGTGGAGAACACCGGGGAGCTGTTTTTT
CASSQVENTGELFF
>TRBJ1-4|many|TRBV15|TRBD1
TGTGCCACCAGCAAAGACAGGGTCGACGAAAAACTGTTTTTT
CATSKDRVDEKLFF
>TRBJ2-1|few|TRBV7-8|NA
TGTGCCAGCAGCTTCAGCAACAGGGTTTCCTACAATGAGCAGTTCTTC
CASSFSNRVSYNEQFF
>TRBJ2-1|few|TRBV7-2|TRBD1
TGTGCCAGCACCGAACAGGGGTCCTACAATGAGCAGTTCTTC
CASTEQGSYNEQFF
>TRBJ1-3|many|TRBV6-6|NA
TGTGCCAGCAGCCCACGCTCTGGAAACACCATATATTTT
CASSPRSGNTIYF
>TRBJ1-2|NA|TRBV6-5|TRBD1
TGTGCCAGCAGTGCTGACAGGGGGAATGGCTACACCTTC
CASSADRGNGYTF
>TRBJ1-1|many|TRBV28|NA
TGTGCCAGCGCCGGTTTGATGAACACTGAAGCTTTCTTT
CASAGLMNTEAFF
>TRBJ1-1|NA|TRBV29-1|TRBD1
TGCAGCGTTAAACCAACTCAGGGGGAGACTGAAGCTTTCTTT
CSVKPTQGETEAFF
>TRBJ2-5|many|TRBV12-3/TRBV12-4|TRBD2
TGTGCCAGCACCACGACTAGCGGGGGAGAGACCCAGTACTTC
CASTTTSGGETQYF
>TRBJ2-1|NA|TRBV20-1|TRBD2
TGCAGTGCTAGGCGGGGGAGGTACAATGAGCAGTTCTTC
CSARRGRYNEQFF
>TRBJ2-3|many|TRBV12-3/TRBV12-4|NA
TGTGCCAGCAGTTTGGGGGGGCGGACAGATACGCAGTATTTT
CASSLGGRTDTQYF
>TRBJ2-1|few|TRBV12-3/TRBV12-4|NA
TGTGCCAGCAGCAGACAGTCCCTCGTGGGAAATGAGCAGTTCTTC
CASSRQSLVGNEQFF
>TRBJ1-1|NA|TRBV20-1|NA
TGCAGTGCTAGCTCCTCTATTTTGAACACTGAAGCTTTCTTT
CSASSSILNTEAFF
>TRBJ2-3|few|TRBV6-2/TRBV6-3|TRBD1
TGTGCCAGCAGTTTCGACAGGGACACAGATACGCAGTATTTT
CASSFDRDTDTQYF
>TRBJ2-1|few|TRBV5-6|TRBD1
TGTGCCAGCAGCACAACAGGGGAGTCATACAATGAGCAGTTCTTC
CASSTTGESYNEQFF
>TRBJ2-5|many|TRBV7-2|TRBD2
TGTGCCAGCAGCTTAGCCCTAGCGGGGGGGGAAGAGACCCAGTACTTC
CASSLALAGGEETQYF